This T cell receptor beta chain derives from a study of T cell repertoires in ileal Crohn's disease. Across the whole study: About half of patients got postoperative therapy: around 10 thiopurines, roughly 19 anti-TNF. M0 samples are biopsies from inflamed ileum in the resection specimen. Each sample's TCRB immunosequencing used five hundred nanograms of biopsy DNA. Points from the study as a whole: Sorted CD8 T cells held more high-frequency clones than CD4.

CDR3 length equals 15 residues. The V and J ends lost 4 bases and 3 bases, in that order; junction bases with no gene match: 5. Germline V gives CDR1 LGHNA, CDR2 YNFKEQ. This sample's time point: inflamed ileum from the surgical specimen. In regard to this clone: Its antigen is still unknown.

Sequenced by immunoSEQ multiplex PCR; TCRdb stores in-frame clones only, minus some. Found here are 16,000 or so clones, 92% of them singletons; the top ten hold roughly 7.1%. V and J are TRBV4-2 and TRBJ1-2; TRBD1 matches at 10 bases. The TCR comes from an adult with Crohn's disease. Sequenced input: ileal tissue. The CDR3 DNA reads as TGTGCCAGCAGCCTAGACAGGGGGCGCGACTATGGCTACACCTTC. Amino acid sequence: CASSLDRGRDYGYTF.